The clone carrying this T cell receptor beta chain was counted between two and nine times. Germline CDR1 and CDR2: SQVTM and ANQGSEA. The CDR3 covers 13 residues. V was trimmed by 7 bases and J by 5 bases, leaving 18 bases between them. TCRdb analysed the RACE reads with MiXCR anew, one entry per CDR3 protein. The data contain roughly 100,000 distinct CDR3 sequences, about 34% of them seen just once; the ten biggest clones take up around 2.7%. The sample belongs to a study of human T cells and chemical hapten exposure. The wider study: Diphenylcyclopropenone was administered weekly to the scalp of patients throughout the approximately 25-week study.

The time point here: patch test 3, about 24 weeks after DPC sensitization. Treatment defined: therapeutic diphenylcyclopropenone sensitization with weekly scalp DPC. The source of this sequence is a man aged 35 to 55 with alopecia areata. Some clones in this sample may be carry-over from other donors' samples. The chain has TRBV29-1 and TRBJ2-7; no clear D. The specimen comprised whole blood, sampled in connection with sensitization to the hapten diphenylcyclopropenone (DPC). The DNA of the CDR3 is TGCAGCGCCGAACCGGACGGATCCCACGAGCAGTACTTC. Translating it yields CSAEPDGSHEQYF.